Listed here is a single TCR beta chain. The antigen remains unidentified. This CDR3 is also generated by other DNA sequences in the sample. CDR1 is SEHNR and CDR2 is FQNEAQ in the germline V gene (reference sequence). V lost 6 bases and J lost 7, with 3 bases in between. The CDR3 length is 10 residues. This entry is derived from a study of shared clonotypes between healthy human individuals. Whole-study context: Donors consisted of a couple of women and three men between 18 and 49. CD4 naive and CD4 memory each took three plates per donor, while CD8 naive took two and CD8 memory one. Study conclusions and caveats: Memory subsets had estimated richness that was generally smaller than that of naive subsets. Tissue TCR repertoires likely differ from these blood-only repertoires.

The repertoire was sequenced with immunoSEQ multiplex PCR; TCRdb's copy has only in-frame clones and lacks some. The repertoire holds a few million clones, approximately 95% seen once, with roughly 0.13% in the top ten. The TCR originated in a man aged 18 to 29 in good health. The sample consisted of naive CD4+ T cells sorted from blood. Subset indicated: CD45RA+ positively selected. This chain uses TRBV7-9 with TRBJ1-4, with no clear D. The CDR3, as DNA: TGTGCCAGCAGTAGTGAAAAACTGTTTTTT. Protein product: CASSSEKLFF.